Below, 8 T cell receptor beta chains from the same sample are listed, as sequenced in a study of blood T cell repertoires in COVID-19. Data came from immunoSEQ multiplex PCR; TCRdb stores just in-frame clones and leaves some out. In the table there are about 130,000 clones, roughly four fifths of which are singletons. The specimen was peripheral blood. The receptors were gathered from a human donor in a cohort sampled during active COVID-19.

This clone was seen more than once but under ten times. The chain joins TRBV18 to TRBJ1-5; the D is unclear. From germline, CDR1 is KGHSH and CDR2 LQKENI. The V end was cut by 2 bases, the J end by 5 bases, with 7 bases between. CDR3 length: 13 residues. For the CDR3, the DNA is TGTGCCAGCTCACCAGAGGACTATCAGCCCCAGCATTTT. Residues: CASSPEDYQPQHF.

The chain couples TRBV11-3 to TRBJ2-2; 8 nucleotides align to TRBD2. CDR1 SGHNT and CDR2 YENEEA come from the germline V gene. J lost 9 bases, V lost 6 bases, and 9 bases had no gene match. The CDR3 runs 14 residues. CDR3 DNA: TGTGCCAGCAGTTCGGGGGGGGCCAGCTGGGAGCTGTTTTTT. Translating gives CASSSGGASWELFF.

The CDR3 here is CASSSDMNTEAFF. As DNA, the CDR3 is TGTGCCAGCAGTTCGGACATGAACACTGAAGCTTTCTTT. The rearrangement uses TRBV2 and TRBJ1-1; perhaps TRBD1 as D (5 bases). The CDR3 covers 13 residues. Deletions cut 5 bases from V and 0 bases from J, with 7 bases between. The germline V gene has CDR1 SNHLY and CDR2 FYNNEI.

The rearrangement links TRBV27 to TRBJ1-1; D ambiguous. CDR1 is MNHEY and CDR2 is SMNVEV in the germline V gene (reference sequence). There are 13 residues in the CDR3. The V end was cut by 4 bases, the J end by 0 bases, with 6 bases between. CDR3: CASSSSVNTEAFF. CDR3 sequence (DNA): TGTGCCAGCAGTTCCTCAGTGAACACTGAAGCTTTCTTT.

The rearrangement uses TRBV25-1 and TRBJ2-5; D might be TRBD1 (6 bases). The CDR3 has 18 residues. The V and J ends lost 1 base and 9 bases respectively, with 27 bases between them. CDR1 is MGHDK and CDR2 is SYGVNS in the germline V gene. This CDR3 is CASSESLVRTASKRPQYF. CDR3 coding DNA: TGTGCCAGCAGTGAATCATTAGTACGGACAGCCTCCAAGAGGCCCCAGTACTTC.

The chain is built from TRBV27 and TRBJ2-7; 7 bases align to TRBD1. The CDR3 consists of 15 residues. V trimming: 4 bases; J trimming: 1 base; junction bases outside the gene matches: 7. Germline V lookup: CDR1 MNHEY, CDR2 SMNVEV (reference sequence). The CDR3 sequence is CASSSATGRSYEQYF. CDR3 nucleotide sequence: TGTGCCAGCAGTTCGGCGACAGGGCGGTCCTACGAGCAGTACTTC.

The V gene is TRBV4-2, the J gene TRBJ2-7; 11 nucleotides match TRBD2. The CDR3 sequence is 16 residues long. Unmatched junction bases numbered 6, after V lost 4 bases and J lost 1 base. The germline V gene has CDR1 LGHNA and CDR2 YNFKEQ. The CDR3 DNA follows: TGTGCCAGCAGCCCGCAAACTAGCGGGGGATCCTACGAGCAGTACTTC. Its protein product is CASSPQTSGGSYEQYF.

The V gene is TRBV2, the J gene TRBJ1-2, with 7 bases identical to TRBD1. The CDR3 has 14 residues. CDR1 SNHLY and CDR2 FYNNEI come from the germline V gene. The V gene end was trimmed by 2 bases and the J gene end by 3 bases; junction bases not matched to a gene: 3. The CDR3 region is CASSEKDRYYGYTF. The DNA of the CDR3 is TGTGCCAGCAGTGAAAAGGACAGGTACTATGGCTACACCTTC. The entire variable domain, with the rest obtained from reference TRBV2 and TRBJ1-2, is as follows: EPEVTQTPSHQVTQMGQEVILRCVPISNHLYFYWYRQILGQKVEFLVSFYNNEISEKSEIFDDQFSVERPDGSNFTLKIRSTKLEDSAMYFCASSEKDRYYGYTFGSGTRLTVV.